The 11 T cell receptor beta chains reported below all come from one sample, sequenced in a study of T cells in localized non-small cell lung cancer. Using immunoSEQ multiplex PCR, the repertoire was profiled, and TCRdb retains in-frame clones only, with some absent. The data contain about 2,900 clones, 25% of them singletons. The specimen was lung tumor tissue, collected before any cancer treatment. Every receptor here comes from a male donor aged 60 or over with stage III lung adenocarcinoma.

This clone was seen a few times. The V and J genes are TRBV11-3 and TRBJ2-2, with 8 bases matching TRBD2. V lost 7 bases to trimming and J lost 6 bases; unmatched junction nucleotides: 10. The germline CDR1 and CDR2 sequences are SGHNT and YENEEA. There are 15 residues in the CDR3. The CDR3 nucleotides read TGTGCCAGCACCAAGCGGAGCGGGGGTGCCGGGGAGCTGTTTTTT. It translates to CASTKRSGGAGELFF.

The rearrangement joins TRBV6-8 to TRBJ1-2; D is uncertain. Germline assignment: CDR1 MNHGY and CDR2 SAAAGT. The CDR3 has 14 residues. V lost 4 bases and J lost 6, with 15 bases in between. The CDR3 region is CASSFSRIGNGYTF. The CDR3 nucleotides are TGTGCCAGCAGTTTTTCGCGAATTGGGAATGGCTACACCTTC.

This clone was counted once. The chain is built from TRBV25-1 and TRBJ2-3; TRBD1 matches 9 bases. Per the germline V gene, CDR1 is MGHDK and CDR2 is SYGVNS. CDR3 length: 15 amino acids. Losses at the gene ends were 5 bases for V and 5 bases for J; bases not matched to a gene: 8. CDR3 amino acids: CASSSRTGAVDTQYF. In DNA form, the CDR3 reads TGTGCCAGCAGTTCTAGGACAGGGGCGGTAGATACGCAGTATTTT.

This clone was seen only a few times. The CDR3 spells CASTGKGRRAFF. Here the CDR3 DNA reads TGTGCCAGCACCGGGAAGGGCCGCCGGGCTTTCTTT. The chain combines TRBV12-5 with TRBJ1-1; D not resolved. CDR3 length equals 12 residues. CDR1 is LGHNT, CDR2 FRNRAP, per germline.

The chain employs TRBV28 and TRBJ2-5; 7 nucleotides agree with TRBD1. The CDR3 totals 15 residues. The J segment lost 4 bases and the V segment lost 3 bases, leaving 8 bases of the junction unmatched. CDR1 and CDR2 from the germline V gene are MDHEN and SYDVKM. The CDR3: CASSFAGTVGETQYF. The CDR3 bases are TGTGCCAGCAGTTTTGCTGGGACAGTTGGAGAGACCCAGTACTTC.

This clone is classed as medium-sized. The chain recombines TRBV6-8 with TRBJ2-5; TRBD2 matches at 10 bases. Trimming took 7 bases from V and 5 from J; bases not matched to a gene: 13. The CDR3 sequence is 16 residues long. CDR1 is MNHGY, CDR2 SAAAGT, per germline. The DNA for the CDR3 is TGTGCCAGCACCTGGACTAGCGGTTTCCCCAGGGAGACCCAGTACTTC. This encodes CASTWTSGFPRETQYF.

This clone was detected a few times. The chain combines TRBV6-8 with TRBJ2-5, with 7 bases matching TRBD1. Trimming cost V 5 bases and J 5 bases; bases outside gene matches: 11. Germline values: CDR1 MNHGY, CDR2 SAAAGT. This CDR3 has 15 amino acids. The CDR3 loop is CASSLRGGSAETQYF. The CDR3 DNA reads as TGTGCCAGCAGTCTTCGAGGGGGCTCGGCGGAGACCCAGTACTTC.

This chain links TRBV19 with TRBJ1-5; D might be TRBD1 (6 bases). The V gene lost 7 bases and the J gene lost 1 base, with 17 bases spanning the gap. The CDR3 extends over 16 amino acids. In germline, CDR1 is LNHDA, CDR2 SQIVND (reference sequence). This CDR3 reads CASTLRGARSNQPQHF. The CDR3 DNA reads as TGTGCCAGTACCTTACGGGGGGCTCGGAGCAATCAGCCCCAGCATTTT.

This clone came up a few times. This sequence joins TRBV9 and TRBJ1-3; the D gene is possibly TRBD1 (5 bases). Germline CDR1 SGDLS, CDR2 YYNGEE. The CDR3 is made up of 15 amino acids. Trimming stripped 5 bases from V and 0 bases from J, with 12 bases between. The CDR3 nucleotides are TGTGCCAGCAGGGAGGGACGTCTCTCTGGAAACACCATATATTTT. This translates into CASREGRLSGNTIYF.

The chain recombines TRBV6-8 with TRBJ1-2; the D is unclear. V lost 1 base to trimming and J lost 8 bases, with 11 bases between them. The CDR3 covers 13 residues. Germline V CDR1 and CDR2: MNHGY, SAAAGT. The CDR3 nucleotides read TGTGCCAGCAGTTACTTGGCAGGTGAAGGCTACACCTTC. Translated, it gives CASSYLAGEGYTF.

J is TRBJ1-2 and V is TRBV25-1; no clear D. V lost 0 bases to trimming and J lost 7 bases, with 12 bases between them. CDR3 length equals 14 residues. The germline CDR1 and CDR2 sequences are MGHDK and SYGVNS. The CDR3 coding sequence is TGTGCCAGCAGTGAATACATGAGCTTGGGTGGCTACACCTTC. Protein sequence: CASSEYMSLGGYTF.